The entry below describes one T cell receptor (beta chain). These data originate in a study of T cell responses to AZD1222 COVID-19 vaccine. CDR1 and CDR2 (germline): MDHEN, SYDVKM. This CDR3 has 11 amino acids. Assay used: immunoSEQ multiplex PCR; TCRdb lists only in-frame clones, some missing. This sample has 65,000 to 75,000 clones, with more than 70% found just once. V usage is TRBV28 and J usage is TRBJ2-7; either TRBD1 or TRBD2 may fit D (6 bases each). The sequences come from peripheral blood, collected 28 days after the second dose of the MenACWY control vaccine. This TCR was recovered from an adult who received the MenACWY meningococcal vaccine as a control. DNA of the CDR3: TGTGTTCCAGGGGAGGTCTACGAGCAGTACTTC. Its protein product is CVPGEVYEQYF. The full variable domain, in which reference TRBV28 and TRBJ2-7 provide the parts outside the CDR3, is DVKVTQSSRYLVKRTGEKVFLECVQDMDHENMFWYRQDPGLGLRLIYFSYDVKMKEKGDIPEGYSVSREKKERFSLILESASTNQTSMYLCVPGEVYEQYFGPGTRLTVT.